The present entry profiles one T cell receptor (beta chain) with its context. What it recognizes is unknown. CDR1 is KGHSH and CDR2 is LQKENI in the germline V gene. The CDR3 totals 15 residues. Trimming pared 1 base from V and 2 bases from J, leaving 6 bases between. This record comes from a study of shared clonotypes between healthy human individuals. General study results and limits: Estimated richness was generally greater in naive than memory subsets. Generation probability values for non-shared clonotypes were lower than those for clonotypes shared by all four donors.

The method was immunoSEQ multiplex PCR; TCRdb's version includes in-frame clones alone and lacks a portion of them. Among 1,500,000 or so clones listed, around 98.5% were seen once. The V and J genes are TRBV18 and TRBJ2-6; D ambiguous. Sequencing was performed on naive CD4+ T cells sorted from blood. Subset reported: CD45RA+ positively selected. The sequence came from a man aged 25 to 40 in good health. CDR3 loop: CASSPRRTGANVLTF. As DNA, the CDR3 is TGTGCCAGCTCACCACGACGGACTGGGGCCAACGTCCTGACTTTC.